These T cell receptor beta chains were read from a single sample in a study of patients and donors after allogeneic stem cell transplantation. TCRdb passed the RT-PCR reads through MiXCR, listing each CDR3 protein once. The sample has 920,000 or so distinct CDR3 sequences, over 15% seen once. Sequencing was performed on blood, either unsorted or a sorted T cell fraction (not recorded which). The receptors originated from a human donor who was either an allogeneic HSCT recipient or a stem cell or donor lymphocyte infusion donor (not recorded which). It is not recorded whose cells these are; they may come from a transplant donor. CDR3s include the opening cysteine and the closing phenylalanine or tryptophan. D genes are given only for firm matches. For some rows the clone size is stated as once, few or many, or as a class when expanded; others skip it.

abundance	d_gene	j_gene	v_gene	CDR3aa	CDR3nt
many	-	TRBJ1-1	TRBV6-5	CASSYSGGRDTEAFF	TGTGCCAGCAGTTACTCCGGGGGGAGAGACACTGAAGCTTTCTTT
-	TRBD1	TRBJ2-2	TRBV5-1	CASSPPGQGSTGELFF	TGCGCCAGCAGCCCACCGGGACAGGGGTCCACCGGGGAGCTGTTTTTT
-	TRBD2	TRBJ2-1	TRBV5-1	CASSLAMREANEQFF	TGCGCCAGCAGCTTGGCCATGCGGGAGGCGAATGAGCAGTTCTTC
-	-	TRBJ1-1	TRBV7-9	CASRAFIATEAFF	TGTGCCAGCAGGGCCTTTATTGCGACTGAAGCTTTCTTT
few	-	TRBJ2-7	TRBV29-1	CSAVSQVSYEQYF	TGCAGCGCTGTATCACAGGTCTCCTACGAGCAGTACTTC
once	TRBD1	TRBJ2-7	TRBV5-1	CASSRGGQREREQYF	TGCGCCAGCAGCCGAGGGGGACAGAGGGAACGGGAGCAGTACTTC
-	-	TRBJ1-5	TRBV9	CASSVDGYSNQPQHF	TGTGCCAGCAGCGTAGACGGATATAGCAATCAGCCCCAGCATTTT
few	TRBD1	TRBJ1-4	TRBV12-3/TRBV12-4	CASSLRGANEKLFF	TGTGCCAGCAGCCTCAGGGGGGCTAATGAAAAACTGTTTTTT
once	-	TRBJ2-2	TRBV3-1	CASSQVRTTGELFF	TGTGCCAGCAGCCAGGTCAGGACCACCGGGGAGCTGTTTTTT
-	-	TRBJ2-7	TRBV2	CASSEDLYEQYF	TGTGCCAGCAGTGAGGATCTTTACGAGCAGTACTTC
-	TRBD1	TRBJ1-2	TRBV7-8	CASSLVGQEYGYTF	TGTGCCAGCAGCTTAGTGGGACAGGAATATGGCTACACCTTC
few	-	TRBJ1-2	TRBV20-1	CSARDPQGARGYTF	TGCAGTGCTAGAGATCCGCAGGGTGCGAGAGGCTACACCTTC
-	-	TRBJ2-7	TRBV20-1	CSARGSGGFRSYEQYF	TGCAGTGCTAGGGGGAGTGGGGGTTTTCGATCCTACGAGCAGTACTTC
-	-	TRBJ2-6	TRBV25-1	CASTQEAGANVLTF	TGTGCCAGCACTCAGGAGGCTGGGGCCAACGTCCTGACTTTC
few	TRBD1	TRBJ1-2	TRBV11-2	CASSSRTGMDYGYTF	TGTGCCAGCAGCTCTAGGACAGGGATGGACTATGGCTACACCTTC
-	TRBD2	TRBJ2-1	TRBV5-1	CASSRLGTSANNEQFF	TGCGCCAGCAGCCGGCTAGGGACTAGCGCTAACAATGAGCAGTTCTTC